Below, one T cell receptor beta chain is given with its context. Generated by immunoSEQ multiplex PCR, the TCRdb table keeps only in-frame clones and is missing some. The repertoire holds a few million clones, around nine tenths seen once, with around 0.15% in the top ten. The data are from a study of shared clonotypes between healthy human individuals. The sample was naive CD4+ T cells sorted from blood. Indicated subset: CD45RA+ positively selected. The source is a man younger than 30 in good health.

The CDR3 sequence is CASSQGGETQETQYF. CDR3 bases: TGTGCCAGCAGCCAGGGGGGGGAGACACAAGAGACCCAGTACTTC. The chain recombines TRBV4-2 with TRBJ2-5; 7 positions match TRBD2. CDR1 and CDR2 from the germline V gene are LGHNA and YNFKEQ. CDR3 length equals 15 residues. The V segment lost 3 bases and the J segment 2 bases; nucleotides outside the gene matches: 6.